Listed here are 18 T cell receptor beta chains from one sample, sequenced in a study of shared clonotypes between healthy human individuals. Terminally differentiated effector memory CD45RA+ cells were left out of the naive CD8 fraction, which was CD45RO-negative and positively selected for CCR7. The protocol was immunoSEQ multiplex PCR, while the TCRdb copy is restricted to in-frame clones and leaves out a portion. The sample holds roughly 890,000 clones, about 92% seen once. The sample consisted of naive CD8+ T cells sorted from blood. These receptors came from a man under 40 in good health.

This clone has only one observation. The genes are TRBV7-9 and TRBJ2-7; a weak D match, TRBD1 (5 bases). Trimming stripped 5 bases from V and 1 base from J, with 18 bases between. The V gene's germline CDR1 is SEHNR and CDR2 FQNEAQ (reference sequence). This CDR3 spans 16 amino acids. DNA for the CDR3: TGTGCCAGCAGCCTGATAGGACAAGGCCCTTCCTACGAGCAGTACTTC. Translating it yields CASSLIGQGPSYEQYF.

V gene TRBV6-1 combines with J gene TRBJ1-1; D not certain. The CDR3 is 12 residues long. V gave up 2 bases and J gave up 2 bases, with 3 bases separating them. Germline-derived CDR1 and CDR2 are MNHNS and SASEGT. CDR3 in amino acids: CASSEYNTEAFF. The CDR3 DNA is TGTGCCAGCAGTGAATATAACACTGAAGCTTTCTTT.

J is TRBJ2-1 and V is TRBV15, with TRBD2 as a possible D gene (5 bases). Between the trimmed V and J ends, which lost 4 bases and 4 bases, there was a span of 14 bases. The CDR3 runs to 15 residues. Per the germline V gene, CDR1 is LNHNV and CDR2 is YYDKDF (reference sequence). CDR3 DNA sequence: TGTGCCACCAGCATACCCGAGGGCCGGTACAATGAGCAGTTCTTC. This translates into CATSIPEGRYNEQFF. The entire variable domain, with the rest obtained from reference TRBV15 and TRBJ2-1, is as follows: DAMVIQNPRYQVTQFGKPVTLSCSQTLNHNVMYWYQQKSSQAPKLLFHYYDKDFNNEADTPDNFQSRRPNTSFCFLDIRSPGLGDTAMYLCATSIPEGRYNEQFFGPGTRLTVL.

V is TRBV18 and J is TRBJ1-2; possibly TRBD1 for D (6 bases). From germline, CDR1 is KGHSH and CDR2 LQKENI. Trimming cost V 5 bases and J 2 bases, with 9 bases left between them. This CDR3 contains 13 residues. CDR3: CASSSQGNYGYTF. The CDR3 coding sequence is TGTGCCAGCTCATCACAGGGAAACTATGGCTACACCTTC.

The chain is built from TRBV15 and TRBJ2-7, with 9 bases matching TRBD2. J lost 4 bases, V lost 0 bases, and 1 base had no gene match. The germline V gene has CDR1 LNHNV and CDR2 YYDKDF (reference sequence). The CDR3 contains 14 residues. This CDR3 reads CATSRDSGRYEQYF. For the CDR3, the DNA is TGTGCCACCAGCAGAGATAGCGGGAGATACGAGCAGTACTTC. The full variable domain, its missing parts supplied by reference TRBV15 and TRBJ2-7, is DAMVIQNPRYQVTQFGKPVTLSCSQTLNHNVMYWYQQKSSQAPKLLFHYYDKDFNNEADTPDNFQSRRPNTSFCFLDIRSPGLGDTAMYLCATSRDSGRYEQYFGPGTRLTVT.

The V call is TRBV5-1, the J call TRBJ2-3; 7 nucleotides align to TRBD2. Losses at the gene ends were 2 bases for V and 2 bases for J; bases not matched to a gene: 8. This CDR3 has 16 residues. Germline V gives CDR1 SGHRS, CDR2 YFSETQ. The CDR3 protein is CASSFMTSRPTDTQYF. In DNA, the CDR3 is TGCGCCAGCAGCTTTATGACTAGCCGACCCACAGATACGCAGTATTTT.

CDR3 region: CASSYRATSNNEQFF. CDR3 sequence (DNA): TGTGCCAGCAGCTACAGGGCTACTAGCAACAATGAGCAGTTCTTC. V gene TRBV5-4 combines with J gene TRBJ2-1; either TRBD1 or TRBD2 may supply D (6 bases each). Trimming removed 3 bases from V and 5 bases from J, with 15 bases in between. Germline-derived CDR1 and CDR2 are SGHNT and YYREEE (reference sequence). This CDR3 comprises 15 residues.

The table lists this clone with a count of one. This chain connects TRBV11-2 to TRBJ1-4, with D unresolved. This CDR3 comprises 14 residues. With 6 bases removed from V and 5 bases from J, the gap between germline ends came to 13 bases. CDR1 and CDR2 from the germline V gene are SGHAT and FQNNGV. CDR3 residues: CASRHIGRNEKLFF. CDR3 DNA sequence: TGTGCCAGCAGGCACATCGGACGGAATGAAAAACTGTTTTTT. The variable domain in full, with the rest retrieved from reference TRBV11-2 and TRBJ1-4, is EAGVAQSPRYKIIEKRQSVAFWCNPISGHATLYWYQQILGQGPKLLIQFQNNGVVDDSQLPKDRFSAERLKGVDSTLKIQPAKLEDSAVYLCASRHIGRNEKLFFGSGTQLSVL.

This clone has just a few counts. The V call is TRBV7-9, the J call TRBJ2-7; tentative D call: TRBD1 (6 bases). The CDR3 consists of 16 residues. The V and J ends lost 5 bases and 6 bases respectively, with 23 bases between them. Per germline, CDR1 SEHNR and CDR2 FQNEAQ (reference sequence). The CDR3 protein is CASSTRFLDRPGEQYF. In DNA, the CDR3 is TGTGCCAGCAGCACGCGTTTCCTTGACAGGCCTGGCGAGCAGTACTTC.

This chain uses TRBV27 with TRBJ2-3; a possible D gene is TRBD2 (5 bases). The CDR3 extends over 11 amino acids. V lost 6 bases to trimming and J lost 6 bases, with 7 bases between them. CDR1 is MNHEY and CDR2 is SMNVEV in the germline V gene (reference sequence). This chain's CDR3 is CASSKRDTQYF. CDR3 in DNA: TGTGCCAGCAGCAAGCGGGATACGCAGTATTTT.

This chain links TRBV29-1 with TRBJ2-5; D may be TRBD2 (6 bases). The CDR3 length is 14 residues. Germline values: CDR1 SQVTM, CDR2 ANQGSEA. V dropped 3 bases and J dropped 5 bases, with 16 bases sitting between them. The CDR3, as DNA: TGCAGCGTTGATCCTTTGGGCCTAGCGGAGACCCAGTACTTC. Protein product: CSVDPLGLAETQYF.

This clone was counted once. This chain connects TRBV27 to TRBJ2-7; possibly TRBD1 or TRBD2 for D (5 bases each). Germline CDR1 MNHEY, CDR2 SMNVEV (reference sequence). The CDR3 has 15 amino acids. V was cut by 5 bases and J by 2 bases, with 16 bases left in between. The CDR3 sequence is CASSLWTDSAYEQYF. The CDR3, as DNA: TGTGCCAGCAGTCTATGGACTGACAGTGCCTACGAGCAGTACTTC.

The chain uses TRBV19 and TRBJ2-3; D ambiguous. The ends were cut back, 5 bases at V and 0 bases at J, with 12 bases in the middle. The CDR3 length is 15 residues. Germline V gene lookup returns CDR1 LNHDA and CDR2 SQIVND (reference sequence). The CDR3 is CASSPLVTSTDTQYF. For the CDR3, the DNA is TGTGCCAGTAGTCCTCTAGTTACTAGCACAGATACGCAGTATTTT. Full variable domain (missing parts from reference TRBV19 and TRBJ2-3): DGGITQSPKYLFRKEGQNVTLSCEQNLNHDAMYWYRQDPGQGLRLIYYSQIVNDFQKGDIAEGYSVSREKKESFPLTVTSAQKNPTAFYLCASSPLVTSTDTQYFGPGTRLTVL.

This chain links TRBV4-3 with TRBJ1-2; D is uncertain. Germline CDR1 reads LGHNA; CDR2 reads YSLEER. This CDR3 comprises 13 residues. Trimming took 0 bases from V and 6 from J, leaving 8 bases between them. The CDR3 protein is CASSQDRTNGYTF. CDR3 in DNA: TGCGCCAGCAGCCAAGATCGAACTAATGGCTACACCTTC.

The genes are TRBV4-3 and TRBJ2-2, with D perhaps TRBD1 or TRBD2 (5 bases each). V was pared by 3 bases and J by 1 base, with 18 bases between. The CDR3 loop spans 18 amino acids. The germline V gene encodes CDR1 LGHNA and CDR2 YSLEER. This chain's CDR3 is CASSQDPGPPMNTGELFF. CDR3 in DNA: TGCGCCAGCAGCCAGGATCCGGGACCTCCTATGAACACCGGGGAGCTGTTTTTT.

Details on this clone: Mismatch with germline at one junction end may stem from a read error. The gene calls are TRBV11-2 and TRBJ2-4; weak D call: TRBD2 (7 bases). Germline V lookup: CDR1 SGHAT, CDR2 FQNNGV. There are 14 residues in the CDR3. CDR3 protein: CASSSLRWRGRSDF. CDR3 DNA sequence: TGTGCCAGCAGCTCCTTGCGTTGGCGGGGGCGCTCGGACTTC.

This clone has a handful of counts. This chain connects TRBV11-2 to TRBJ1-5; no definite D call. This CDR3 contains 15 residues. Between the trimmed V and J ends, which lost 1 base and 2 bases, there was a span of 9 bases. Germline CDR1 and CDR2: SGHAT and FQNNGV. In DNA form, the CDR3 reads TGTGCCAGCAGCTTAGGTCCATTGGGCAATCAGCCCCAGCATTTT. Its translation is CASSLGPLGNQPQHF.

The V gene is TRBV27, the J gene TRBJ2-6; D is uncertain. Germline V CDR1 and CDR2: MNHEY, SMNVEV (reference sequence). There are 16 residues in the CDR3. Trimming removed 3 bases from V and 0 bases from J, with 9 bases in between. CDR3 residues: CASSFVAISGANVLTF. Here the CDR3 DNA reads TGTGCCAGCAGTTTCGTGGCGATCTCTGGGGCCAACGTCCTGACTTTC.